This is a list of T cell receptor beta chains from one sample in a study of OX40 agonist ivuxolimab in advanced cancers. TCRdb keeps only in-frame clones here, not all; method: immunoSEQ multiplex PCR. Among some 65,000 clones listed, 87% were seen once. Sequenced here: CD4+ or CD8+ T cells sorted from blood, sampled in a trial of the OX40 agonist ivuxolimab. Receptor source: an adult with an advanced solid tumor such as melanoma, head and neck, liver or kidney cancer. CDR3s include the opening cysteine and the closing phenylalanine or tryptophan. A D gene is named only where the DNA matches it firmly. Rows give clone size only sometimes, using once, few, many, or a class for an expanded clone.

v_call	d_call	cdr3_length	j_call	clone_size	cdr3_aa	cdr3_nt
TRBV6-1	NA	15	TRBJ1-2	NA	CASSGLYGPFNGYTF	TGTGCCAGCAGTGGATTGTACGGGCCTTTTAATGGCTACACCTTC
TRBV10-1	TRBD2	18	TRBJ2-6	NA	CASSSTSGGASGANVLTF	TGCGCCAGCAGCTCCACTAGCGGGGGGGCCTCTGGGGCCAACGTCCTGACTTTC
TRBV27	NA	14	TRBJ1-2	NA	CASSSNLKNYGYTF	TGTGCCAGCAGTTCCAACCTCAAGAACTATGGCTACACCTTC
TRBV4-2	TRBD1	18	TRBJ1-3	NA	CASSQETIGQGAGNTIYF	TGTGCCAGCAGCCAAGAAACCATAGGACAGGGGGCAGGAAACACCATATATTTT
TRBV5-6	NA	16	TRBJ1-1	NA	CASSLLGGSMNTEAFF	TGTGCCAGCAGCTTATTAGGGGGTTCGATGAACACTGAAGCTTTCTTT
TRBV5-6	NA	13	TRBJ1-2	once	CASSLPRVQGYTF	TGTGCCAGCAGCTTACCTCGGGTTCAGGGCTACACCTTC
TRBV7-7	TRBD2	14	TRBJ2-3	NA	CASSPGTSIDTQYF	TGTGCTAGCAGCCCCGGGACTAGTATTGATACGCAGTATTTT
TRBV11-2	TRBD2	15	TRBJ2-2	NA	CASSLASGGVGELFF	TGTGCCAGCAGCCTAGCTAGCGGGGGGGTCGGGGAGCTGTTTTTT
TRBV19	TRBD1	15	TRBJ2-5	NA	CASETSTGARETQYF	TGTGCCAGTGAGACATCGACAGGGGCCCGGGAGACCCAGTACTTC
TRBV27	NA	16	TRBJ2-5	NA	CASSLMAGNRKETQYF	TGTGCCAGCAGTCTAATGGCGGGCAACCGAAAAGAGACCCAGTACTTC
TRBV9	NA	13	TRBJ2-1	few	CASRAISQDQQFF	TGTGCCAGCAGAGCCATTAGTCAGGATCAGCAGTTCTTC
TRBV19	TRBD1	14	TRBJ1-1	medium-sized	CASSIQGANTEAFF	TGTGCCAGTAGTATACAGGGGGCGAACACTGAAGCTTTCTTT
TRBV5-1	NA	14	TRBJ2-2	NA	CASSFGGGTGELFF	TGCGCCAGCAGCTTTGGGGGAGGAACCGGGGAGCTGTTTTTT
TRBV2	NA	12	TRBJ2-2	NA	CASSGGPGELFF	TGTGCCAGCAGTGGGGGGCCCGGGGAGCTGTTTTTT
TRBV7-9	NA	13	TRBJ1-1	NA	CASSLLGNTEAFF	TGTGCCAGCAGCTTATTAGGGAACACTGAAGCTTTCTTT
TRBV6-5	NA	12	TRBJ1-4	NA	CASRGRDEKLFF	TGTGCCAGCCGCGGGCGGGACGAAAAACTGTTTTTT
TRBV10-3	NA	15	TRBJ1-3	few	CAIRAVTRSGNTIYF	TGTGCCATCAGGGCAGTTACACGCTCTGGAAACACCATATATTTT
TRBV7-2	NA	13	TRBJ1-1	NA	CASSFKRNTEAFF	TGTGCCAGCAGCTTTAAACGGAACACTGAAGCTTTCTTT
TRBV5-1	NA	14	TRBJ1-2	NA	CASSLFSGSAGYTF	TGCGCCAGCAGCTTGTTCAGTGGCTCGGCTGGCTACACCTTC
TRBV7-2	NA	15	TRBJ2-1	NA	CASSFPRPGYNEQFF	TGTGCCAGCAGCTTTCCGAGGCCTGGGTACAATGAGCAGTTCTTC
TRBV18	TRBD1	14	TRBJ2-5	once	CASSQTGVVETQYF	TGTGCCAGCTCACAGACAGGGGTGGTGGAGACCCAGTACTTC
TRBV5-1	TRBD1	13	TRBJ2-3	NA	CASRTGITDTQYF	TGCGCCAGTAGGACAGGGATCACAGATACGCAGTATTTT
TRBV11-2	NA	15	TRBJ2-5	NA	CASSLEGGNQETQYF	TGTGCCAGCAGCTTAGAGGGAGGCAACCAAGAGACCCAGTACTTC
TRBV27	TRBD2	16	TRBJ2-7	NA	CASSLSGTSGGLNYYF	TGTGCCAGCAGTTTATCGGGCACTAGCGGGGGCCTAAATTACTACTTC
TRBV15	NA	15	TRBJ1-3	NA	CATKVERSSGNTIYF	TGTGCCACCAAAGTTGAACGAAGCTCTGGAAACACCATATATTTT
TRBV9	NA	14	TRBJ2-4	NA	CASSGGLAKNIQYF	TGTGCCAGCAGCGGTGGGTTGGCCAAAAACATTCAGTACTTC
TRBV12-5	TRBD1	14	TRBJ2-7	NA	CASGLAGGSYEQYF	TGTGCTAGTGGCCTGGCAGGGGGTTCCTACGAGCAGTACTTC
TRBV4-1	NA	14	TRBJ1-3	few	CASQGRSSGNTIYF	TGCGCCAGCCAGGGTCGATCCTCTGGAAACACCATATATTTT
TRBV6-1	NA	13	TRBJ1-3	NA	CASSRGGGNTIYF	TGTGCCTCAAGTAGGGGAGGAGGAAACACCATATATTTT
TRBV7-9	NA	15	TRBJ2-7	NA	CASSLVEGPGGEQYF	TGTGCCAGCAGCTTAGTAGAGGGTCCCGGGGGCGAGCAGTACTTC
TRBV6-4	NA	13	TRBJ1-2	few	CASSPSGRNGYTF	TGTGCCAGCAGTCCCTCAGGGAGGAATGGCTACACCTTC
TRBV7-3	TRBD1	16	TRBJ2-2	few	CASSLGGTGSAGELFF	TGTGCCAGCAGCTTAGGGGGGACAGGGTCAGCCGGGGAGCTGTTTTTT
TRBV30	NA	13	TRBJ1-2	NA	CAWGYLHAGGYTF	TGTGCCTGGGGGTATTTGCATGCCGGTGGCTACACCTTC
TRBV6-6	NA	15	TRBJ2-3	few	CASIPALGRPDTQYF	TGTGCCAGCATCCCAGCCCTAGGGAGGCCAGATACGCAGTATTTT
TRBV7-2	TRBD1	16	TRBJ1-3	NA	CASSSMTGSTGNTIYF	TGTGCCAGCAGCTCCATGACAGGGTCGACCGGAAACACCATATATTTT
TRBV5-6	NA	15	TRBJ1-5	once	CASSLGPRGDQPQHF	TGTGCCAGCAGCTTGGGGCCGAGGGGAGATCAGCCCCAGCATTTT